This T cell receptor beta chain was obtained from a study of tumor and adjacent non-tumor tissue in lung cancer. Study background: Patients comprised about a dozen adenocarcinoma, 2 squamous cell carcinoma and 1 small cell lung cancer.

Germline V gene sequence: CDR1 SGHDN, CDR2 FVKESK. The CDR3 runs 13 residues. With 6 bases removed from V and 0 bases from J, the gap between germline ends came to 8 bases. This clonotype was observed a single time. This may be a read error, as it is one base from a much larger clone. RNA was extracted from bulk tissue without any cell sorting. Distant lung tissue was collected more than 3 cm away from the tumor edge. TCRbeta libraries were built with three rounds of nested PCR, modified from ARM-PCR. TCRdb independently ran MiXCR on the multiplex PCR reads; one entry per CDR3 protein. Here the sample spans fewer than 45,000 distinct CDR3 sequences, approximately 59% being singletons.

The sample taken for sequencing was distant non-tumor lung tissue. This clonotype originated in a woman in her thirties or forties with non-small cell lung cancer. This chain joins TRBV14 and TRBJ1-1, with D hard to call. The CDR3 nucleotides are TGTGCCAGCAGGCAAACTTTGAACACTGAAGCTTTCTTT. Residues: CASRQTLNTEAFF.